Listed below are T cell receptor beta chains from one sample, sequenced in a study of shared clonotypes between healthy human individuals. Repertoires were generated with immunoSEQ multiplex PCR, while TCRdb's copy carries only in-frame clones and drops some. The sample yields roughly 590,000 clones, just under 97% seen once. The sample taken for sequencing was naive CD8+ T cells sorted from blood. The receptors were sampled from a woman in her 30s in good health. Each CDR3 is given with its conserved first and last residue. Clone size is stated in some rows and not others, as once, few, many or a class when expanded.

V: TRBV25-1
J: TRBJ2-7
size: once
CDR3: CASSEVAGVSYEQYF

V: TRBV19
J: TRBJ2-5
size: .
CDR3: CASSIVWGGFETQYF

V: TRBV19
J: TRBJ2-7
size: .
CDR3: CASSIGTGASYEQYF

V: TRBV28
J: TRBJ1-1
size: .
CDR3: CASSITGGRDPVNTEAFF

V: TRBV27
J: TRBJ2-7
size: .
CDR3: CASSLDQQGVNYEQYF

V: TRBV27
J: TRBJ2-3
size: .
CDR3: CASSLPNTDTQYF

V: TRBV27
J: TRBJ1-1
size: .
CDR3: CASSADSPWGFFF

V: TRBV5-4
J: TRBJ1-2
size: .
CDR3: CASSLDRTGGGYTF

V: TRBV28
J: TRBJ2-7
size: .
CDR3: CASTIQGQRWTSGTDEQYF

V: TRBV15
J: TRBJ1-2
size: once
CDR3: CATSSGGATWGYTF

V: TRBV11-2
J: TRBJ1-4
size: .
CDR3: CASSLEWDLNEKLFF

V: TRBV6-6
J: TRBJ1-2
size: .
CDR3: CASSYLSEQNYGYTF

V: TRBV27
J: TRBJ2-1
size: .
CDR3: CASSPGGNEQFF

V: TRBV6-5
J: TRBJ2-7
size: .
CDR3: CASRPLAGEIYEQYF

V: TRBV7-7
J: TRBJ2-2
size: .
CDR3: CASSLVVEDTGELFF

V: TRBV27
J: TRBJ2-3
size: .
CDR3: CASSPRGGLTSTDTQYF

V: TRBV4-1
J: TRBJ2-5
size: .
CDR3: CASSQDQAGVRETQYF

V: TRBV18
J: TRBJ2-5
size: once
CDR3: CASSPVDRGPETQYF

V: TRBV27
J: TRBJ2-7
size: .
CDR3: CASKAGTGYEQYF

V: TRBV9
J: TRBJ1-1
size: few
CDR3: CASSSTGKNTEAFF

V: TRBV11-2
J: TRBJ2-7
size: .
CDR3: CASSLMAGQPSSYEQYF

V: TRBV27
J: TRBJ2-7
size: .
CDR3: CASSVTGTSVYEQYF

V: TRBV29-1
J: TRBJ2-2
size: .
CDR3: CSAVGSGELFF

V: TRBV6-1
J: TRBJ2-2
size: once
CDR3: CASSEGGGELFF

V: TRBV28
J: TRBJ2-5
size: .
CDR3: CASNPETQYF

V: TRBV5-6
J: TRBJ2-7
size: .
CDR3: CASSSGYEQYF

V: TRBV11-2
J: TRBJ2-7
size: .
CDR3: CASSLGGRHEQYF

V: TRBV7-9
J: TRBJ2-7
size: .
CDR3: CASSRQSSYEQYF

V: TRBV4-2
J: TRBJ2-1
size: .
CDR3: CASSQDDGSGNEQFF

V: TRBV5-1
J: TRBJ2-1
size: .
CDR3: CASSQTSGNEQFF

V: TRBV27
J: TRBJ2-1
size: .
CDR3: CASSITTNSYNEQFF

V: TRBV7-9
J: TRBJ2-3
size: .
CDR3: CATGRAGDGTDTQYF

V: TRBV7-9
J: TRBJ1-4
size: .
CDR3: CASSPILEGEKLFF

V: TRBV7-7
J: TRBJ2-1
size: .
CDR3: CASSPREGYNEQFF

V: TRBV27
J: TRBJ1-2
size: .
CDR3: CASSAGRGYGYTF

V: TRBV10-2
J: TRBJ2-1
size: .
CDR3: CASKMGTGWYEQFF

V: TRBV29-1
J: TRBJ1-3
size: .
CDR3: CSVIPARSGSTGNTIYF

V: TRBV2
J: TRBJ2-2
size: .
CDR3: CASLSQAGELFF

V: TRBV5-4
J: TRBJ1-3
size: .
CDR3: CASSLGSGNTIYF

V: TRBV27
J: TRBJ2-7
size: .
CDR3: CASSLTGTEQYF

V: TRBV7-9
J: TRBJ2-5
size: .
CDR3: CASSFPQTETQYF

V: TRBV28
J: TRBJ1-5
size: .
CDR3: CASSLHDSINEPQHF

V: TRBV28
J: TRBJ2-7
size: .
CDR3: CASSPRGEGLPSYEQYF

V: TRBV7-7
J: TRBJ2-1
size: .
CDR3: CASSLAPTPTIEQFF

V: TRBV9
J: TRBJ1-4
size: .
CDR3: CASSGQGTNEKLFF